The text below deals with one T cell receptor beta chain. The CDR3 loop spans 12 amino acids. Germline V gene lookup returns CDR1 SNHLY and CDR2 FYNNEI. Trimming took 4 bases from V and 6 from J, leaving 6 bases between them. This sample is drawn from a study of blood T cell repertoires in COVID-19. Per the authors' pipeline: Amplified reference gene primers provided the basis for estimating nucleated cell counts. Sequencing used immunoSEQ multiplex PCR; TCRdb keeps in-frame clones, though not all of them. For V, J and clone size, that table is used; D and trimming come from the DNA. Of some 200,000 clones detected, roughly 89% appear once; the ten largest clones hold roughly 3.7%.

This TCR was sampled from a man aged 18 to 30 with active or convalescent COVID-19. The genes are TRBV2 and TRBJ2-2; D is unclear. Material for sequencing was peripheral blood. CDR3 loop: CASSASAGELFF. The CDR3 DNA sequence: TGTGCCAGCAGTGCATCAGCCGGGGAGCTGTTTTTT.